Listed below are T cell receptor beta chains from one sample, sequenced in a study of OX40 agonist ivuxolimab in advanced cancers. The assay was immunoSEQ multiplex PCR, and TCRdb's table has in-frame clones only and misses some. The data contain approximately 60,000 clones, more than 85% of them singletons. This specimen was CD4+ or CD8+ T cells sorted from blood, taken in a trial of the OX40 agonist ivuxolimab. The receptors come from an adult with an advanced solid tumor such as melanoma, head and neck, liver or kidney cancer. CDR3s include the opening cysteine and the closing phenylalanine or tryptophan. The D gene is left open where the match is weak. Clone size is shown for a subset of rows, as once, few, many or a class of expanded clone.

TRBJ2-2 | . | TRBV11-3 | . | TGTGCCAGCAGTTCTAGCTCTTTGGAGCTGTTTTTT | CASSSSSLELFF
TRBJ1-2 | . | TRBV6-1 | TRBD1 | TGTGCCAGCAGTGAATCCAGGACAGGGGTTGCGGGGGGCTACACCTTC | CASSESRTGVAGGYTF
TRBJ2-6 | . | TRBV2 | . | TGTGCCAGCAGTCCTTTTCCTGGGGCCAACGTCCTGACTTTC | CASSPFPGANVLTF
TRBJ1-1 | once | TRBV7-8 | TRBD1 | TGTGCCAGCAGCTCCTATTACATGCAGGGGGCCACTGAAGCTTTCTTT | CASSSYYMQGATEAFF
TRBJ1-2 | . | TRBV4-3 | TRBD1 | TGCGCCAGCAGCCAAGACCACTCCGGGACAGGGATGGTCATTAGGCATGGCTACACCTTC | CASSQDHSGTGMVIRHGYTF
TRBJ2-2 | . | TRBV15 | TRBD2 | TGTGCCACCAGCAGTCCCTCTAGCGGGAGAGCCGGGGAGCTGTTTTTT | CATSSPSSGRAGELFF
TRBJ2-3 | . | TRBV15 | TRBD2 | TGTGCCACCAGCAGCTTCCATAGCGGGGCTAGCACAGATACGCAGTATTTT | CATSSFHSGASTDTQYF
TRBJ2-1 | . | TRBV7-2 | . | TGTGCCAGCAGCTACCGGCTGGGCAATGAGCAGTTCTTC | CASSYRLGNEQFF
TRBJ2-3 | . | TRBV4-3 | . | TGCGCCAGCAGCCAGATCGGAGGGCCGGATACGCAGTATTTT | CASSQIGGPDTQYF
TRBJ2-1 | . | TRBV6-1 | . | TGTGCCAGCAGCGGCTATGAGGATACCTACAATGAGCAGTTCTTC | CASSGYEDTYNEQFF
TRBJ2-7 | once | TRBV19 | TRBD2 | TGTGCCAGTAGTATACTAGCGGGAGGGCCGAGGGAGCAGTACTTC | CASSILAGGPREQYF
TRBJ2-5 | . | TRBV21-1 | . | TGTGCCAGCAGTTTACTAGCGGGGTCACAAGAGACCCAGTACTTC | CASSLLAGSQETQYF
TRBJ2-3 | once | TRBV13 | . | TGTGCCAGCAGCTTACCCTCCGACGGGGATACGCAGTATTTT | CASSLPSDGDTQYF
TRBJ2-7 | . | TRBV9 | . | TGTGCCAGCAGCGCAGGGGGGGACCCTCTTTACGAGCAGTACTTC | CASSAGGDPLYEQYF
TRBJ1-1 | . | TRBV7-9 | . | TGTGCCAGCAGCTTACCTGTGGACACTGAAGCTTTCTTT | CASSLPVDTEAFF
TRBJ1-4 | once | TRBV13 | . | TGTGCCAGCAGCCTACGGGGGGGTGACAATTTTAATGAAAAACTGTTTTTT | CASSLRGGDNFNEKLFF
TRBJ2-4 | once | TRBV6-5 | . | TGTGCCAGCAGTTCCGGGGCGAAGGGAGGAAACATTCAGTACTTC | CASSSGAKGGNIQYF
TRBJ1-1 | once | TRBV19 | . | TGTGCCAGTAGAGAGGGGCTTGAAGCTTTCTTT | CASREGLEAFF
TRBJ2-7 | . | TRBV28 | TRBD2 | TGTGCCAGCAGTTTACTAGCGGGAGCGGGTTACGACGAGCAGTACTTC | CASSLLAGAGYDEQYF
TRBJ2-1 | . | TRBV4-3 | . | TGCGCCAGCAGCCCCCGGGACGGTGGTCACAATGAGCAGTTCTTC | CASSPRDGGHNEQFF
TRBJ2-7 | . | TRBV4-2 | TRBD2 | TGTGCCAGCAGCCAAAGTATCGGGGGGTCGGGGCAGTACTTC | CASSQSIGGSGQYF
TRBJ2-7 | . | TRBV28 | . | TGTGCCAGCAGTCTTCCGACTAACCAGAACGGGGGTTACGAGCAGTACTTC | CASSLPTNQNGGYEQYF
TRBJ2-4 | . | TRBV29-1 | . | TGCAGCGTTGTGGAAGGGGCTTCCAAAAACATTCAGTACTTC | CSVVEGASKNIQYF
TRBJ2-1 | . | TRBV7-9 | TRBD1 | TGTGCCAGCAGCGCTCCCCCGGGACAGGGGGGGAATGAGCAGTTCTTC | CASSAPPGQGGNEQFF
TRBJ1-4 | . | TRBV7-2 | . | TGTGCCAGCAGCTTAGTAACAGGCACAACTAATGAAAAACTGTTTTTT | CASSLVTGTTNEKLFF
TRBJ2-1 | once | TRBV7-9 | TRBD2 | TGTGCCAGCAGCCCGGGGGATGGGAGGGGTCCCTACAATGAGCAGTTCTTC | CASSPGDGRGPYNEQFF
TRBJ2-7 | . | TRBV5-4 | . | TGTGCCAGCAGCTTGGGTGTTGGGTACGAGCAGTACTTC | CASSLGVGYEQYF
TRBJ2-1 | . | TRBV11-2 | . | TGTGCCAGCAGCTTATGGGAGTACAATGAGCAGTTCTTC | CASSLWEYNEQFF
TRBJ1-2 | . | TRBV7-8 | . | TGTGCCAGCAGCTTAGCGGTCGCAGAATTAGGCTACACCTTC | CASSLAVAELGYTF
TRBJ2-4 | . | TRBV7-2 | . | TGTGCCAGCAGCATAACAAGGGGCGCGGGCAACATTCAGTACTTC | CASSITRGAGNIQYF
TRBJ1-2 | . | TRBV25-1 | . | TGTGCCAGCAGTGAATATGGGAAGGGATCCTATGGCTACACCTTC | CASSEYGKGSYGYTF
TRBJ1-2 | . | TRBV5-4 | TRBD1 | TGTGCCAGCAGCTTGGGAAGACTTACAGGGGGAGGCGGCTACACCTTC | CASSLGRLTGGGGYTF
TRBJ1-4 | once | TRBV7-2 | TRBD1 | TGTGCCAGCAGCCCAACTCCCGGGACAGGGGATCGAAAACTGTTTTTT | CASSPTPGTGDRKLFF
TRBJ2-3 | . | TRBV7-9 | . | TGTGCCAGCAGCCTTAGCAGGGCCCCTACGATAGATACGCAGTATTTT | CASSLSRAPTIDTQYF
TRBJ2-7 | . | TRBV15 | . | TGTGCCACCAGCAGGGGCCCTTACGAGCAGTACTTC | CATSRGPYEQYF
TRBJ2-3 | . | TRBV28 | . | TGTGCCAGCAGTTTCGGAGATACGCAGTATTTT | CASSFGDTQYF
TRBJ2-7 | . | TRBV13 | . | TGTGCCAGCAGCTTAGTACAGGGTGGAGACGAGCAGTACTTC | CASSLVQGGDEQYF
TRBJ2-3 | . | TRBV11-2 | . | TGTGCCAGCAGCTTAGGTGGGGGGAGCACAGATACGCAGTATTTT | CASSLGGGSTDTQYF
TRBJ2-1 | . | TRBV27 | . | TGTGCCAGCAGCCCGATCGGGAATGAGCAGTTCTTC | CASSPIGNEQFF
TRBJ1-4 | . | TRBV27 | . | TGTGCCAGCAGTTGGGGGGTCGGGAATGAAAAACTGTTTTTT | CASSWGVGNEKLFF
TRBJ2-1 | . | TRBV9 | TRBD2 | TGTGCCAGCAGCGTCTCTAGCGGAGCCCCTGGGGGGCAGTTCTTC | CASSVSSGAPGGQFF
TRBJ2-7 | . | TRBV9 | TRBD2 | TGTGCCAGCAGCGTAGGGGGACTAGCGGGCACCTACGAGCAGTACTTC | CASSVGGLAGTYEQYF
TRBJ1-4 | . | TRBV9 | . | TGTGCCAGCAGCGTACTGGACGGAGAAAAACTGTTTTTT | CASSVLDGEKLFF
TRBJ2-2 | . | TRBV7-3 | TRBD2 | TGTGCCAGCAGCTTTTGGACTAGCGGCACCGGGGAGCTGTTTTTT | CASSFWTSGTGELFF
TRBJ2-5 | . | TRBV2 | . | TGTGCCAGCAGTAAATTAGAGGGAGAGAGGGGAGAGACCCAGTACTTC | CASSKLEGERGETQYF